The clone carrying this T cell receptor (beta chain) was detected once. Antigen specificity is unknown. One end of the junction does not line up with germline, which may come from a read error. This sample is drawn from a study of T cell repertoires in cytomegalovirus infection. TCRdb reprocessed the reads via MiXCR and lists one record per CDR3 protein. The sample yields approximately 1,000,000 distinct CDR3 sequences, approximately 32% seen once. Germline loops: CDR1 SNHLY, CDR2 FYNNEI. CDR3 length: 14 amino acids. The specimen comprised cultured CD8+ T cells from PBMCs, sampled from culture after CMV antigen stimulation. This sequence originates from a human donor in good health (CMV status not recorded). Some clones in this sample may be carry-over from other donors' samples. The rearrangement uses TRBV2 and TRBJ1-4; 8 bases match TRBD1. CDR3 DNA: TGTGCCAGCAGTGAATCAGGGGGCCCTGAAAAACTATTTTTT. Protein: CASSESGGPEKLFF.